Presented here are 21 T cell receptor beta chains from one specimen sequenced in a study of shared clonotypes between healthy human individuals. TCRdb's copy holds only in-frame clones and misses some; the assay was immunoSEQ multiplex PCR. The sample records around 2.5 million clones, approximately 94% being singletons. The source material was naive CD4+ T cells from PBMCs. Documented subset: CD45RA+ positively selected. These receptors were collected from a man aged 18-30 years in good health. Some clones in this sample may be carry-over from other donors' samples.

The chain recombines TRBV27 with TRBJ2-5; 9 nucleotides agree with TRBD1. This CDR3 has 16 amino acids. The V segment lost 5 bases and the J segment 3 bases; nucleotides outside the gene matches: 10. The germline CDR1 and CDR2 sequences are MNHEY and SMNVEV (reference sequence). The CDR3 DNA follows: TGTGCCAGCAGTAACTACGGGACAGGGCAGAAAGAGACCCAGTACTTC. Protein: CASSNYGTGQKETQYF.

V usage is TRBV11-2 and J usage is TRBJ2-1; no definite D call. In germline, CDR1 is SGHAT, CDR2 FQNNGV. This CDR3 has 13 residues. V was shortened by 10 bases and J by 0 bases, with 10 bases between the two germline ends. The CDR3 here is CATTPSSYNEQFF. As DNA, the CDR3 is TGTGCCACCACCCCTAGCTCCTACAATGAGCAGTTCTTC. The full variable domain, with the rest looked up from reference TRBV11-2 and TRBJ2-1, is EAGVAQSPRYKIIEKRQSVAFWCNPISGHATLYWYQQILGQGPKLLIQFQNNGVVDDSQLPKDRFSAERLKGVDSTLKIQPAKLEDSAVYLCATTPSSYNEQFFGPGTRLTVL.

Note on this clone: This CDR3 is also generated by other DNA sequences in the sample. This chain joins TRBV5-4 and TRBJ2-1, with 10 positions matching TRBD2. This CDR3 is built from 15 residues. With V trimmed by 2 bases and J by 2 bases, 1 base remained unmatched. Looked up from germline, CDR1 is SGHNT and CDR2 is YYREEE (reference sequence). The CDR3 loop reads CASSLSGRAYNEQFF. The CDR3 coding sequence is TGTGCCAGCAGCTTAAGCGGGAGGGCCTACAATGAGCAGTTCTTC.

The chain couples TRBV5-1 to TRBJ2-5; possible D gene TRBD2, 6 bases. The V end was cut by 0 bases, the J end by 4 bases, with 10 bases between. Per the germline V gene, CDR1 is SGHRS and CDR2 is YFSETQ. This CDR3 is 14 amino acids long. This CDR3 is CASSLETSRETQYF. DNA of the CDR3: TGCGCCAGCAGCTTGGAAACTAGCAGAGAGACCCAGTACTTC.

To note about this clone: The identical CDR3 is also encoded by other nucleotide sequences in the sample. The V and J genes are TRBV29-1 and TRBJ1-2; D gene ambiguous. Germline CDR1 is SQVTM and CDR2 is ANQGSEA. Trimming removed 4 bases from V and 2 bases from J, with 8 bases in between. The CDR3 runs 12 residues. CDR3 DNA: TGCAGCGTTGCTCGGGCGAACTATGGCTACACCTTC. It translates to CSVARANYGYTF.

As for this clone: This specimen includes other DNA sequences encoding the same CDR3. The chain carries TRBV5-1 and TRBJ2-3; D possibly uses TRBD1 or TRBD2 (5 bases each). Germline V gives CDR1 SGHRS, CDR2 YFSETQ. Trimming took off 3 bases at V and 1 base at J, with 12 bases between the two ends. The length of the CDR3 is 15 residues. CDR3 protein: CASSWGTGGTDTQYF. The CDR3 DNA follows: TGCGCCAGCAGCTGGGGCACCGGGGGCACAGATACGCAGTATTTT.

The CDR3 DNA is TGTGCCACTTCCAGCCCGCGGGACTACGAGCAGTACTTC. Translating gives CATSSPRDYEQYF. V gene TRBV15 combines with J gene TRBJ2-7, with D possibly matching TRBD2 (6 bases). Trimming pared 9 bases from V and 3 bases from J, leaving 15 bases between. The CDR3 is made up of 13 amino acids. Germline CDR1 LNHNV, CDR2 YYDKDF (reference sequence).

V and J are TRBV6-5 and TRBJ1-1, with D possibly being TRBD1 (5 bases). The CDR3 is made up of 15 amino acids. V lost 11 bases, J lost 1 base, and 20 bases lay in between. Per germline, CDR1 MNHEY and CDR2 SVGAGI. CDR3 sequence (DNA): TGTGCCGCTCACCCAGGGCATTTGGGGAACACTGAAGCTTTCTTT. Translating gives CAAHPGHLGNTEAFF.

CDR3 loop: CASSDLGGETQYF. Written as DNA, the CDR3 is TGCGCCAGCAGTGATTTGGGAGGGGAGACCCAGTACTTC. The chain carries TRBV10-2 and TRBJ2-5, with 7 positions matching TRBD2. The CDR3 is 13 residues long. V trimming: 3 bases; J trimming: 5 bases; junction bases outside the gene matches: 3. Germline assignment: CDR1 WSHSY and CDR2 SAAADI.

The J gene is TRBJ1-2, the V gene TRBV7-9; unclear D gene. There are 13 residues in the CDR3. V was clipped by 5 bases and J by 7 bases, with 14 bases between them. The germline CDR1 and CDR2 sequences are SEHNR and FQNEAQ (reference sequence). The CDR3 region is CASSQGPWAGYTF. In nucleotides, the CDR3 is TGTGCCAGCAGCCAAGGCCCCTGGGCTGGCTACACCTTC.

The J gene is TRBJ2-1, the V gene TRBV7-2, with TRBD2 as a possible D gene (5 bases). V lost 1 base and J 9 bases, leaving 10 bases between the germline ends. The CDR3 spans 13 residues. Per the germline V gene, CDR1 is SGHTA and CDR2 is FQGNSA. The CDR3 protein is CASSLVEDGEQFF. CDR3 sequence (DNA): TGTGCCAGCAGCTTAGTGGAGGACGGTGAGCAGTTCTTC.

Concerning this clone itself: Different DNA sequences within this sample yield the same CDR3. J is TRBJ1-5 and V is TRBV6-1, with TRBD1 matching 7 bases. Germline V gene lookup returns CDR1 MNHNS and CDR2 SASEGT. J lost 1 base, V lost 6 bases, and 3 bases had no gene match. The length of the CDR3 is 14 residues. CDR3 nucleotides: TGTGCCAGCAGACTACAGGGGAGCAATCAGCCCCAGCATTTT. Encoded protein: CASRLQGSNQPQHF.

V and J are TRBV19 and TRBJ2-7; 11 bases are shared with TRBD2. CDR3 size: 14 residues. The ends lost 5 bases at V and 3 bases at J; junction bases unmatched: 3. Germline CDR1 is LNHDA and CDR2 is SQIVND (reference sequence). This CDR3 reads CASSAGLAVYEQYF. DNA for the CDR3: TGTGCCAGTAGTGCGGGACTAGCGGTCTACGAGCAGTACTTC.

The chain links TRBV2 to TRBJ1-4, with D tentatively TRBD1 (6 bases). CDR1 and CDR2 from the germline V gene are SNHLY and FYNNEI. Trimming pared 7 bases from V and 8 bases from J, leaving 11 bases between. The CDR3 is made up of 12 amino acids. CDR3 DNA sequence: TGTGCCAGCAACAGGGTCCGGGAAAAACTGTTTTTT. Its translation is CASNRVREKLFF. Looking up the rest from reference TRBV2 and TRBJ1-4 gives the full variable domain: EPEVTQTPSHQVTQMGQEVILRCVPISNHLYFYWYRQILGQKVEFLVSFYNNEISEKSEIFDDQFSVERPDGSNFTLKIRSTKLEDSAMYFCASNRVREKLFFGSGTQLSVL.

The gene calls are TRBV29-1 and TRBJ1-2; 8 nucleotides align to TRBD1. Germline CDR1 SQVTM, CDR2 ANQGSEA. Trimming at V came to 3 bases and at J to 3 bases, leaving 6 bases not matched to a gene. CDR3 length: 14 residues. The CDR3 DNA is TGCAGCGTTGAGGATTACAGGGGGGACTATGGCTACACCTTC. This translates into CSVEDYRGDYGYTF.

The chain joins TRBV30 to TRBJ1-1, with D maybe TRBD1 (5 bases). Trimming took off 0 bases at V and 0 bases at J, with 14 bases between the two ends. The germline CDR1 and CDR2 sequences are GTSNPN and SVGIG (reference sequence). This CDR3 has 16 residues. CDR3 DNA sequence: TGTGCCTGGAGTGTAGCCAACGGGGGGGTGAACACTGAAGCTTTCTTT. Translating gives CAWSVANGGVNTEAFF.

The chain links TRBV6-1 to TRBJ2-1, with a weak D call TRBD2 (6 bases). This CDR3 has 15 residues. V gave up 8 bases and J gave up 2 bases, with 16 bases separating them. CDR1 is MNHNS, CDR2 SASEGT, per germline. CDR3 region: CASRVGVAAYNEQFF. The CDR3 DNA is TGTGCCAGCCGCGTGGGTGTAGCGGCCTACAATGAGCAGTTCTTC.

The CDR3 DNA reads as TGTGCCAGCAGCGACAGGACAGGGCGCGGTGGGGAGACCCAGTACTTC. Translating it yields CASSDRTGRGGETQYF. The chain has TRBV7-2 and TRBJ2-5, with 8 bases aligning to TRBD1. The CDR3 length is 16 residues. Germline lookup yields CDR1 SGHTA and CDR2 FQGNSA. The junction had 13 bases not matched to a gene; V was cut back by 5 bases and J by 5 bases.

Comment on this clone: The same CDR3 can be traced to other DNA sequences in this sample. J is TRBJ1-2 and V is TRBV9, with D possibly matching TRBD1 (6 bases). Germline CDR1 is SGDLS and CDR2 is YYNGEE. The CDR3 covers 13 residues. Trimming removed 2 bases at V and 1 base at J, with 6 bases between. CDR3 in amino acids: CASSVDSNYGYTF. The CDR3 nucleotides read TGTGCCAGCAGCGTGGACAGTAACTATGGCTACACCTTC.

The chain joins TRBV21-1 to TRBJ2-3; TRBD1, the D gene given by the table, was not confirmed from the DNA. TRBV21-1 corresponds to a pseudogene. The CDR3 length is 19 residues. CDR3 sequence reads: CASSKGGYGWQGPTDTQYF. The CDR3 DNA follows: TGTGCCAGCAGCAAAGGGGGGTACGGATGGCAGGGGCCCACAGATACGCAGTATTTT.

The V and J genes are TRBV19 and TRBJ2-2, with TRBD2 identical over 9 bases. V gave up 0 bases and J gave up 5 bases; unmatched junction bases: 22. The CDR3 is 22 amino acids. In germline, CDR1 is LNHDA, CDR2 SQIVND (reference sequence). In nucleotides, the CDR3 is TGTGCCAGTAGTATAGAGATCGCGGCGGGAGGGCCGACCCGGTCCGGGACCGGGGAGCTGTTTTTT. This codes for CASSIEIAAGGPTRSGTGELFF.